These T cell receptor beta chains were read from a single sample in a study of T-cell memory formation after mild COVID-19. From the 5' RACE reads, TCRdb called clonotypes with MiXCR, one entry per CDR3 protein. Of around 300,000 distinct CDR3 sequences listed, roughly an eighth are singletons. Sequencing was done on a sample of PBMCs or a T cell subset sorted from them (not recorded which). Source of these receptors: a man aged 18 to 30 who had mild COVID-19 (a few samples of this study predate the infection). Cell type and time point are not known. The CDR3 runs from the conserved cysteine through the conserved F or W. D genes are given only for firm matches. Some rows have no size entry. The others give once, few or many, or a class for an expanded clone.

CDR3 protein: CASSFSGVQPQHF
CDR3 DNA: TGTGCCAGCAGTTTCAGTGGGGTTCAGCCCCAGCATTTT
clone size: -
J gene: TRBJ1-5
D gene: -
V gene: TRBV12-3/TRBV12-4

CDR3 protein: CASSTGQGATTDTQYF
CDR3 DNA: TGCGCCAGCAGCACCGGACAGGGGGCAACCACAGATACGCAGTATTTT
clone size: -
J gene: TRBJ2-3
D gene: TRBD1
V gene: TRBV5-1

CDR3 protein: CATSRGGEGQFF
CDR3 DNA: TGTGCCACCAGCAGGGGGGGCGAAGGGCAGTTCTTC
clone size: -
J gene: TRBJ2-1
D gene: -
V gene: TRBV9

CDR3 protein: CSASSSGGAAYF
CDR3 DNA: TGCAGTGCTAGTTCTAGCGGGGGGGCCGCGTACTTC
clone size: many
J gene: TRBJ2-7
D gene: TRBD2
V gene: TRBV20-1

CDR3 protein: CASPRNQETQYF
CDR3 DNA: TGTGCCAGTCCAAGGAACCAAGAGACCCAGTACTTC
clone size: few
J gene: TRBJ2-5
D gene: -
V gene: TRBV6-6

CDR3 protein: CATSRGASGDQPQHF
CDR3 DNA: TGTGCCACCAGCAGAGGGGCGTCAGGAGATCAGCCCCAGCATTTT
clone size: -
J gene: TRBJ1-5
D gene: -
V gene: TRBV15

CDR3 protein: CSARDYVAGELFF
CDR3 DNA: TGCAGTGCTAGAGATTACGTGGCCGGGGAGCTGTTTTTT
clone size: few
J gene: TRBJ2-2
D gene: -
V gene: TRBV20-1

CDR3 protein: CASSYAARGYGAFF
CDR3 DNA: TGTGCCAGCAGTTACGCGGCCAGGGGGTATGGAGCTTTCTTT
clone size: few
J gene: TRBJ1-1
D gene: TRBD1
V gene: TRBV6-2/TRBV6-3

CDR3 protein: CASSLKEGQPQHF
CDR3 DNA: TGTGCCAGCAGTTTAAAGGAGGGACAGCCCCAGCATTTT
clone size: -
J gene: TRBJ1-5
D gene: -
V gene: TRBV12-3/TRBV12-4

CDR3 protein: CASSFFQGGNYGYTF
CDR3 DNA: TGTGCCAGCAGTTTCTTCCAGGGTGGCAACTATGGCTACACCTTC
clone size: -
J gene: TRBJ1-2
D gene: -
V gene: TRBV12-3/TRBV12-4

CDR3 protein: CASSADYEQYF
CDR3 DNA: TGTGCCAGCTCAGCCGATTACGAGCAGTACTTC
clone size: -
J gene: TRBJ2-7
D gene: -
V gene: TRBV18

CDR3 protein: CASSPLGGGGEQYF
CDR3 DNA: TGTGCCAGCAGCCCCCTCGGAGGGGGCGGCGAGCAGTACTTC
clone size: -
J gene: TRBJ2-7
D gene: -
V gene: TRBV7-9

CDR3 protein: CASSLRLRGGYTF
CDR3 DNA: TGTGCCAGCAGCTTGAGGCTAAGGGGAGGCTACACCTTC
clone size: many
J gene: TRBJ1-2
D gene: -
V gene: TRBV7-9

CDR3 protein: CASSLGLGYQPQHF
CDR3 DNA: TGTGCCAGCAGTTTAGGTTTAGGGTACCAGCCCCAGCATTTT
clone size: -
J gene: TRBJ1-5
D gene: -
V gene: TRBV12-3/TRBV12-4

CDR3 protein: CSAERGGYTTDTQYF
CDR3 DNA: TGCAGTGCTGAAAGGGGGGGGTATACCACAGATACGCAGTATTTT
clone size: -
J gene: TRBJ2-3
D gene: -
V gene: TRBV20-1

CDR3 protein: CASSQEAGGGAETQYF
CDR3 DNA: TGCGCCAGCAGCCAAGAGGCGGGGGGCGGGGCGGAGACCCAGTACTTC
clone size: -
J gene: TRBJ2-5
D gene: TRBD2
V gene: TRBV4-1

CDR3 protein: CASSLVAGANVLTF
CDR3 DNA: TGTGCCAGCAGTTTGGTGGCGGGGGCCAACGTCCTGACTTTC
clone size: -
J gene: TRBJ2-6
D gene: -
V gene: TRBV12-3/TRBV12-4

CDR3 protein: CASSQPGHFRSPLHF
CDR3 DNA: TGCGCCAGCAGCCAACCAGGCCATTTTAGGTCACCCCTCCACTTT
clone size: -
J gene: TRBJ1-6
D gene: -
V gene: TRBV4-1

CDR3 protein: CASSAPVGNQPQHF
CDR3 DNA: TGTGCCAGCAGTGCCCCGGTTGGCAATCAGCCCCAGCATTTT
clone size: few
J gene: TRBJ1-5
D gene: -
V gene: TRBV6-4

CDR3 protein: CASSLLWGSEQFF
CDR3 DNA: TGTGCCAGCAGCCTACTCTGGGGATCGGAGCAGTTCTTC
clone size: -
J gene: TRBJ2-1
D gene: -
V gene: TRBV6-1

CDR3 protein: CASSQDAGDYEQYF
CDR3 DNA: TGCGCCAGCAGCCAAGATGCAGGGGACTACGAGCAGTACTTC
clone size: few
J gene: TRBJ2-7
D gene: -
V gene: TRBV4-3

CDR3 protein: CASSLGGTGRNQPQHF
CDR3 DNA: TGCGCCAGCAGCTTGGGGGGGACAGGGAGGAATCAGCCCCAGCATTTT
clone size: few
J gene: TRBJ1-5
D gene: TRBD1
V gene: TRBV5-1

CDR3 protein: CASRGRTVLSTDTQYF
CDR3 DNA: TGTGCCAGCAGAGGGAGGACAGTCCTGTCCACAGATACGCAGTATTTT
clone size: few
J gene: TRBJ2-3
D gene: -
V gene: TRBV19

CDR3 protein: CASSQGGGGGETQYF
CDR3 DNA: TGCGCCAGCAGCCAGGGTGGCGGGGGAGGAGAGACCCAGTACTTC
clone size: -
J gene: TRBJ2-5
D gene: TRBD2
V gene: TRBV5-1

CDR3 protein: CASSLSSGAQLF
CDR3 DNA: TGTGCCAGCAGCTTGTCCAGCGGGGCCCAGCTCTTC
clone size: -
J gene: TRBJ2-1
D gene: TRBD2
V gene: TRBV5-6

CDR3 protein: CASYYSETQYF
CDR3 DNA: TGTGCCAGCTACTACTCGGAGACCCAGTACTTC
clone size: few
J gene: TRBJ2-5
D gene: -
V gene: TRBV2

CDR3 protein: CASSHRVPTGELFF
CDR3 DNA: TGTGCCAGCAGCCACCGGGTCCCCACCGGGGAGCTGTTTTTT
clone size: many
J gene: TRBJ2-2
D gene: -
V gene: TRBV7-9

CDR3 protein: CASSLVGGPTEAFF
CDR3 DNA: TGCGCCAGCAGCTTGGTGGGCGGACCGACTGAAGCTTTCTTT
clone size: -
J gene: TRBJ1-1
D gene: -
V gene: TRBV5-1